A single T cell receptor (beta chain) is shown here with its context. This entry belongs to a study of blood T cell repertoires in COVID-19. With 5 bases removed from V and 1 base from J, the gap between germline ends came to 22 bases. Per germline, CDR1 SGHVS and CDR2 FNYEAQ. The CDR3 runs 18 residues. Method: immunoSEQ multiplex PCR; TCRdb's copy keeps in-frame clones and lacks some. The repertoire has roughly 200,000 clones, 75% to 85% of them found once; the top ten carry around 8%. The TCR originated in an elderly woman with COVID-19, enrolled during active disease. V and J are TRBV7-6 and TRBJ2-3; TRBD1 is a possible D gene (6 bases). The source material was peripheral blood. In DNA form, the CDR3 reads TGTGCCAGCAGCCCAATGCCTGTGGGCAGGGGAGGCACAGATACGCAGTATTTT. This encodes CASSPMPVGRGGTDTQYF. The full variable domain, in which reference TRBV7-6 and TRBJ2-3 provide the parts outside the CDR3, is GAGVSQSPRYKVTKRGQDVALRCDPISGHVSLYWYRQALGQGPEFLTYFNYEAQQDKSGLPNDRFSAERPEGSISTLTIQRTEQRDSAMYRCASSPMPVGRGGTDTQYFGPGTRLTVL.